The source of this T cell receptor beta chain is a study of CD8 T cells in Susac syndrome. CD8+ and CD4+ blood T cells underwent TCR beta sequencing. CDR1 KGHSH and CDR2 LQKENI come from the germline V gene. Trimming took off 2 bases at V and 2 bases at J, with 6 bases between the two ends. The CDR3 covers 13 residues. The RNA input was roughly 0.45 to 1 ug, and it was reverse transcribed with random hexamers. TCRdb used MiXCR to reprocess the immunoSEQ multiplex PCR reads, holding one entry per CDR3 protein. Of fewer than 200,000 distinct CDR3 sequences listed, roughly 92% are singletons. The specimen sequenced was CD4+ T cells from PBMCs. The TCR comes from a human donor with Susac syndrome. This sequence joins TRBV18 and TRBJ2-5; no reliable D call. The CDR3 nucleotides are TGTGCCAGCTCACCAGGGCGGCAAGAGACCCAGTACTTC. It specifies CASSPGRQETQYF.